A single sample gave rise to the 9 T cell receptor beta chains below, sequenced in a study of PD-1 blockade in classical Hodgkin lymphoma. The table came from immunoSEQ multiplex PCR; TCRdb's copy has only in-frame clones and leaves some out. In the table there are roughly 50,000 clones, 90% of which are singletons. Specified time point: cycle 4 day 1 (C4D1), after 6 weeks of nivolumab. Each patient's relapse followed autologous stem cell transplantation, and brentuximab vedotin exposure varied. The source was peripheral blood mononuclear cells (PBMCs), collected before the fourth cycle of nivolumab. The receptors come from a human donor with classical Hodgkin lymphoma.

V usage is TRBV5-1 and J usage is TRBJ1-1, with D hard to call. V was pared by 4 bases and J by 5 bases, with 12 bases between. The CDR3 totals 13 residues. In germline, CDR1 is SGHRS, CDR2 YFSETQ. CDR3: CASSLEVGTEAFF. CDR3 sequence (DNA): TGCGCCAGCAGCCTGGAGGTTGGGACTGAAGCTTTCTTT.

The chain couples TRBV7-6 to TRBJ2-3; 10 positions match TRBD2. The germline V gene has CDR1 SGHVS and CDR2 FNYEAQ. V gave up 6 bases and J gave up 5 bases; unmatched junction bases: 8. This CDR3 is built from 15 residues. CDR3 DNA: TGTGCCAGCAGGCCTCTAGCGGGAGAGATAGATACGCAGTATTTT. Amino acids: CASRPLAGEIDTQYF.

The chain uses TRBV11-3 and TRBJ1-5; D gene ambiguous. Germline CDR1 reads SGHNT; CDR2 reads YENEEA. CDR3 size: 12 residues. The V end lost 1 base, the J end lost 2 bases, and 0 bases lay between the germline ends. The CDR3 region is CASSLGNQPQHF. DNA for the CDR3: TGTGCCAGCAGCTTAGGCAATCAGCCCCAGCATTTT.

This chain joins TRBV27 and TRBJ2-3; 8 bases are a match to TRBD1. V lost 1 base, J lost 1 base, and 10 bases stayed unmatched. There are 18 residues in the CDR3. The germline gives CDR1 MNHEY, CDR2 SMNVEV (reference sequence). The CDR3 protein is CASSLFPPEQGGTDTQYF. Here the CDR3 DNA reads TGTGCCAGCAGTTTATTTCCCCCCGAACAGGGGGGCACAGATACGCAGTATTTT.

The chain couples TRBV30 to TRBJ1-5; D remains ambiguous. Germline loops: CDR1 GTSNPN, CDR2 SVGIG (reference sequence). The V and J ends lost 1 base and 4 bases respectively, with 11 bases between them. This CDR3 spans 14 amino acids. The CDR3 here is CAWSGLGPNQPQHF. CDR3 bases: TGTGCCTGGAGTGGACTCGGACCAAATCAGCCCCAGCATTTT.

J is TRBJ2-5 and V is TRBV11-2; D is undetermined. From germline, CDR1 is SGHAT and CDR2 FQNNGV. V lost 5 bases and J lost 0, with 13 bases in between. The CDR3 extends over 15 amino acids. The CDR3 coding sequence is TGTGCCAGCAGCCCCCGGGTGGAATACCAAGAGACCCAGTACTTC. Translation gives CASSPRVEYQETQYF.

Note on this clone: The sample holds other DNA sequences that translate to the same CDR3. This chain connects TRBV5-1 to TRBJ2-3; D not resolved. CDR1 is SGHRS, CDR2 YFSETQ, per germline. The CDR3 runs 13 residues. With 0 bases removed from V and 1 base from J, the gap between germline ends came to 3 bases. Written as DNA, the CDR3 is TGCGCCAGCAGCTTGGCGGGCACAGATACGCAGTATTTT. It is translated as CASSLAGTDTQYF.

The CDR3 region is CASSSNRGAGAPPEQYF. The CDR3 DNA follows: TGTGCCAGCAGCTCTAACAGGGGGGCGGGAGCCCCCCCCGAGCAGTACTTC. The chain carries TRBV7-9 and TRBJ2-7, with a weak D call TRBD1 (8 bases). This CDR3 is 17 amino acids long. V was shortened by 4 bases and J by 6 bases, with 25 bases between the two germline ends. The germline V gene encodes CDR1 SEHNR and CDR2 FQNEAQ (reference sequence). Complete variable domain (other parts from reference TRBV7-9 and TRBJ2-7): DTGVSQNPRHKITKRGQNVTFRCDPISEHNRLYWYRQTLGQGPEFLTYFQNEAQLEKSRLLSDRFSAERPKGSFSTLEIQRTEQGDSAMYLCASSSNRGAGAPPEQYFGPGTRLTVT.

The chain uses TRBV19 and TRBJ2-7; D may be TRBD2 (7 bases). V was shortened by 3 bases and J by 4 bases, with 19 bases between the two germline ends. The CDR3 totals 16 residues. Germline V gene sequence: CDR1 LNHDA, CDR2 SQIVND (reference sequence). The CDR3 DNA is TGTGCCAGTAGTATTCTAGCGGTGGGGGCAGTTTACGAGCAGTACTTC. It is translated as CASSILAVGAVYEQYF.